Reported below is one TCR beta chain. This CDR3 spans 17 amino acids. The germline V gene encodes CDR1 LNHDA and CDR2 SQIVND (reference sequence). The V segment lost 5 bases and the J segment 5 bases; nucleotides outside the gene matches: 12. These data are taken from a study of blood T cell repertoires in COVID-19. Profiling relied on immunoSEQ multiplex PCR, and the TCRdb table lists in-frame clones only, not all of them. Among almost 70,000 clones listed, roughly three quarters were seen once. Sequencing used peripheral blood. The chain couples TRBV19 to TRBJ2-5; TRBD2 agrees at 12 bases. The TCR comes from a human donor in a cohort sampled during active COVID-19. CDR3 protein: CASSVTLTSGSRETQYF. The CDR3 DNA sequence: TGTGCCAGTAGTGTGACCCTGACTAGCGGGAGCCGGGAGACCCAGTACTTC.